This TCR beta chain was profiled in a study of T cells in Graves' hyperthyroidism and ophthalmopathy. RNA transcripts gave rise to amplified TCR beta CDR3 regions. The study used the HTBI primer set for a first-round RT-PCR of the TCR CDR3. TCRdb reprocessed the multiplex PCR reads via MiXCR and lists one record per CDR3 protein. The repertoire holds approximately 360,000 distinct CDR3 sequences, more than 20% seen once, with over 70% in the top ten. Overall study results and limits: Stable hyperthyroidism was told apart from ophthalmopathy by a model built on 13 V-J features.

The length of the CDR3 is 14 residues. V was pared by 6 bases and J by 1 base, with 12 bases between. Germline CDR1 SGHAT, CDR2 FQDESV (reference sequence). This clonotype showed up just a few times. Its antigen is not known. The sequence was collected from a man between 50 and 59 years old with Graves' hyperthyroidism. The specimen was blood. The V and J genes are TRBV11-1 and TRBJ1-1, with D possibly matching TRBD1 (5 bases). The CDR3 nucleotides are TGTGCCAGCAGTTCCAGAGGGACGAACACTGAAGCTTTCTTT. Its protein product is CASSSRGTNTEAFF.